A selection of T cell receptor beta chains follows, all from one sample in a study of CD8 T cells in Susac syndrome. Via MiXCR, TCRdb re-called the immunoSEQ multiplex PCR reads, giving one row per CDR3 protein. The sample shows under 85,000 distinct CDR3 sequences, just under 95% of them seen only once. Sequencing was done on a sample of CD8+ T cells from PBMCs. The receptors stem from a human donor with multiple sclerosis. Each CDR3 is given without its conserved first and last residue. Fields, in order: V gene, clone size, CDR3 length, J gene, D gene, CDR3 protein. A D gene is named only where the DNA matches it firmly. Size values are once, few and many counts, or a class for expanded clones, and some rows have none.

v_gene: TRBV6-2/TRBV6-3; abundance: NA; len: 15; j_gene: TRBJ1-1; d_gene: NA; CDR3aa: ASSYPILVGAGTEAF
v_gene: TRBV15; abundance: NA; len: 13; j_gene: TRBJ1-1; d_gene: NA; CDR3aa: ATSRDRGGTTEAF
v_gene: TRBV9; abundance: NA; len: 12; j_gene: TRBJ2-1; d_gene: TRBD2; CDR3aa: ASSVGAGVDEQF
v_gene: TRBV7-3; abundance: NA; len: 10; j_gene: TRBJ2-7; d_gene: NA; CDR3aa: ASSLGYREQY
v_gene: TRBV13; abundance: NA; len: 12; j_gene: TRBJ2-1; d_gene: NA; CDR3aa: ASTRSGVYNEQF
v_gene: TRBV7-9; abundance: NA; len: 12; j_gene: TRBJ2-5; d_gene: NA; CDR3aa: ASSPRTPQETQY
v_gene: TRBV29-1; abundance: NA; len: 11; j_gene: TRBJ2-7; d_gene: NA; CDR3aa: SVVRGAPYEQY
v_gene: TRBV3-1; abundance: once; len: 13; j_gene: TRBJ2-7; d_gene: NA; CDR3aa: ASSQELGVVYEQY
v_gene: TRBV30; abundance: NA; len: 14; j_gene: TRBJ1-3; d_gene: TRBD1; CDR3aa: AWSVGTGARGNTIY
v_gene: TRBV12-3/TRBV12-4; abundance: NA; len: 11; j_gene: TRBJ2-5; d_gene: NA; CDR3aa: ASRPGQEETQY
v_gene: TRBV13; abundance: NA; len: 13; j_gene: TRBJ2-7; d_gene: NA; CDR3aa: ASSSSAGLGYEQY